This passage covers 15 T cell receptor beta chains from one sample sequenced in a study of blood T cell repertoires in COVID-19 (dated by TCRdb to 2018 to 2021). Preparation of the library involved the immunoSEQ multiplex PCR assay. TCRdb retrieved this table from immuneACCESS and kept in-frame rearrangements only. Not all clones are present; in checked studies, unresolved V genes account for under half, and no reason is known for the remainder. The sample records about 520,000 clones, 70% to 90% of which are singletons. The ten largest clones add up to roughly 3.2% of the sample. Material: peripheral blood. These receptors were taken from a human donor in a cohort sampled during active COVID-19.

The V call is TRBV5-4, the J call TRBJ1-1, with D hard to call. Germline V gene data show CDR1 as SGHNT and CDR2 as YYREEE (reference sequence). The CDR3 loop spans 13 amino acids. Trimming removed 3 bases from V and 6 bases from J, with 12 bases in between. The CDR3 sequence is CASSSLSVAEAFF. As DNA, the CDR3 is TGTGCCAGCAGCTCATTAAGCGTTGCTGAAGCTTTCTTT.

V is TRBV7-2 and J is TRBJ1-2; D may be TRBD1 (5 bases). The length of the CDR3 is 12 residues. The germline gives CDR1 SGHTA, CDR2 FQGNSA. Trimming shortened V by 2 bases and J by 13 bases, and 14 bases separated the two germline ends. As DNA, the CDR3 is TGTGCCAGCAGCTTAACAGGCCCAGGCCCCACCTTC. Translating it yields CASSLTGPGPTF.

The V call is TRBV21-1, the J call TRBJ2-3; the listed D gene, TRBD1, was not tested against the DNA. TRBV21-1 constitutes a pseudogene. CDR3 length equals 21 residues. The CDR3 nucleotides read TGTGCCAGCAGCAAAGAGAAAACCGACAGGGGTACGGTTTTCGGCACAGATACGCAGTATTTT. Its translation is CASSKEKTDRGTVFGTDTQYF.

The V gene is TRBV9, the J gene TRBJ2-7, with 10 bases identical to TRBD1. The ends lost 4 bases at V and 4 bases at J; junction bases unmatched: 8. The germline CDR1 and CDR2 sequences are SGDLS and YYNGEE. CDR3 size: 15 residues. CDR3 amino acids: CASSPRTGGLYEQYF. The CDR3, as DNA: TGTGCCAGCAGCCCACGGACAGGGGGTTTGTACGAGCAGTACTTC.

V usage is TRBV5-5 and J usage is TRBJ1-1, with D perhaps TRBD1 (6 bases). This CDR3 contains 15 residues. Trimming left V 1 base short and J 0 bases short, with 10 bases between. Germline V gene lookup returns CDR1 SGHKS and CDR2 YYEKEE (reference sequence). CDR3 nucleotides: TGTGCCAGCAGCTTGATTGGACAGTTGAACACTGAAGCTTTCTTT. It yields the protein CASSLIGQLNTEAFF.

This chain connects TRBV10-3 to TRBJ2-3, with TRBD2 matching 7 bases. The CDR3 is 19 residues long. Germline trimming cut 7 bases from V and 2 bases from J; bases unmatched to any gene: 21. Germline assignment: CDR1 ENHRY and CDR2 SYGVKD. This CDR3 is CAIKPHGSGVLSSTDTQYF. The CDR3 bases are TGTGCCATCAAACCCCACGGGAGCGGGGTTCTGTCATCCACAGATACGCAGTATTTT.

The CDR3 bases are TGTGCCAGCAATCGGGGGGACGTTAGCAATCAGCCCCAGCATTTT. Translated: CASNRGDVSNQPQHF. The rearrangement joins TRBV2 to TRBJ1-5, with D possibly matching TRBD1 (5 bases). With 7 bases removed from V and 0 bases from J, the gap between germline ends came to 13 bases. The CDR3 consists of 15 residues. Germline CDR1 is SNHLY and CDR2 is FYNNEI.

The J gene is TRBJ2-7, the V gene TRBV5-1; 10 nucleotides line up with TRBD2. V dropped 4 bases and J dropped 3; count of bases not matched to a gene: 16. This CDR3 contains 18 residues. Germline CDR1 SGHRS, CDR2 YFSETQ. As DNA, the CDR3 is TGCGCCAGCAGCCGGGCCGCAGCGGGAGGGCCTATGCTCTACGAGCAGTACTTC. It specifies CASSRAAAGGPMLYEQYF.

The chain employs TRBV29-1 and TRBJ2-3, with a weak D call TRBD1 (6 bases). This CDR3 spans 12 amino acids. Per germline, CDR1 SQVTM and CDR2 ANQGSEA. Trimming took off 7 bases at V and 2 bases at J, with 10 bases between the two ends. The CDR3 DNA reads TGCAGCGCGGGACACCTCACAGATACGCAGTATTTT. It codes for CSAGHLTDTQYF.

A single count supports this clone. This chain links TRBV2 with TRBJ2-2; the match to TRBD2 covers 10 bases. CDR3 length: 16 amino acids. Germline loops: CDR1 SNHLY, CDR2 FYNNEI. The ends lost 6 bases at V and 2 bases at J; junction bases unmatched: 6. CDR3 region: CASRELAGSNTGELFF. The DNA for the CDR3 is TGTGCCAGCAGGGAACTAGCGGGGAGTAACACCGGGGAGCTGTTTTTT.

This chain connects TRBV30 to TRBJ2-7; 16 bases are shared with TRBD2. CDR1 and CDR2 (germline): GTSNPN, SVGIG (reference sequence). This CDR3 has 19 residues. The J segment lost 5 bases and the V segment lost 3 bases, leaving 16 bases of the junction unmatched. CDR3 sequence: CAWRVVPGLAGGLRHEQYF. CDR3 sequence (DNA): TGTGCCTGGAGGGTAGTCCCGGGACTAGCGGGAGGGCTGAGGCACGAGCAGTACTTC.

The chain links TRBV11-2 to TRBJ2-2; D may be TRBD2 (6 bases). The CDR3 totals 15 residues. Germline V gives CDR1 SGHAT, CDR2 FQNNGV. Trimming removed 3 bases at V and 0 bases at J, with 8 bases between. The CDR3, as DNA: TGTGCCAGCAGCTTCCGCGGGGCGAACACCGGGGAGCTGTTTTTT. Its translation is CASSFRGANTGELFF.

This clone was seen a few times. The genes are TRBV27 and TRBJ2-5; 8 nucleotides align to TRBD1. The CDR3 is made up of 14 amino acids. Per the germline V gene, CDR1 is MNHEY and CDR2 is SMNVEV (reference sequence). J was trimmed by 5 bases and V by 8 bases; bases with no gene match: 10. The CDR3 DNA reads TGTGCCAGCGCGCCGTGGGGACAGGAGGAGACCCAGTACTTC. It specifies CASAPWGQEETQYF.

The chain employs TRBV3-1 (or the pseudogene TRBV3-2) and TRBJ2-7, with TRBD1 matching 9 bases. The CDR3 is 16 amino acids. V shed 2 bases and J 6 bases; nucleotides not matched to a gene: 11. The germline V gene encodes CDR1 LGHDT and CDR2 YNNKEL (reference sequence). In nucleotides, the CDR3 is TGTGCCAGCAGCCAAAACCCCGGACAGGGGAGAAGCGAGCAGTACTTC. It yields the protein CASSQNPGQGRSEQYF.

Many counts were recorded for this clone. The V call is TRBV5-1, the J call TRBJ1-1, with 12 nucleotides matching TRBD1. The CDR3 totals 17 residues. With 1 base clipped from V and 5 bases from J, the junction kept 9 bases outside the gene matches. Germline V gives CDR1 SGHRS, CDR2 YFSETQ. The CDR3 DNA is TGCGCCAGCAGCTTGTACGGGACAGGGGGCGAGTGGACTGAAGCTTTCTTT. Translating gives CASSLYGTGGEWTEAFF.